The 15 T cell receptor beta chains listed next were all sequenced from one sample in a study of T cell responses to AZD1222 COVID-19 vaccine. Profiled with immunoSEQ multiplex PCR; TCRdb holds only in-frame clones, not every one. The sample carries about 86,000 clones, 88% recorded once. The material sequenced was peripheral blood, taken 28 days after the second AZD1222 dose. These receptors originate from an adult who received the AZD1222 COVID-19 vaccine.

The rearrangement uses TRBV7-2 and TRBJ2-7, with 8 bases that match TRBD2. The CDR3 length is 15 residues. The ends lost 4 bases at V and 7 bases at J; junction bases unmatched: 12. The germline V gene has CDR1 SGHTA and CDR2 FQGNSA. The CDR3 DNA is TGTGCCAGCAGCTCAAGCGGGAGAAGGACGTGGGAGCAGTACTTC. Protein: CASSSSGRRTWEQYF.

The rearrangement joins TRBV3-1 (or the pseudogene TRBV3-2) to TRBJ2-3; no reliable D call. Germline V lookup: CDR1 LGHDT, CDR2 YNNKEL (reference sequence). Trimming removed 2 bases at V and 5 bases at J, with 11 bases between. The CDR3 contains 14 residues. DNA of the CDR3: TGTGCCAGCAGCCAACCCCCCTCAAGAGATACGCAGTATTTT. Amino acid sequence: CASSQPPSRDTQYF.

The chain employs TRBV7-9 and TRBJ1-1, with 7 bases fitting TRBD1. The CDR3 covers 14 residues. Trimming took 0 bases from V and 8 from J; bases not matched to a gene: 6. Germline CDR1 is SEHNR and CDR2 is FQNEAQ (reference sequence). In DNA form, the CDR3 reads TGTGCCAGCAGCTTAGCCCTGGGGGACAGAGAAGCTTTCTTT. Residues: CASSLALGDREAFF.

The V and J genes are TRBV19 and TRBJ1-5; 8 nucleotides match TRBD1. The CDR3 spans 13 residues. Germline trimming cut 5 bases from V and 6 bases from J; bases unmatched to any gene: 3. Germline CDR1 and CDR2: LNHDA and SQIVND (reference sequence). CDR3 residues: CASSRQGAQPQHF. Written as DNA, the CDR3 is TGTGCCAGTAGTCGGCAGGGGGCTCAGCCCCAGCATTTT.

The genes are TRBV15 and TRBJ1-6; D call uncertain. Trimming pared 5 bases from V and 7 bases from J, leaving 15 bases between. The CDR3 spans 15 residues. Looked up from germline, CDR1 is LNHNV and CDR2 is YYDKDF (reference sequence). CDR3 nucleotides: TGTGCCACCAGCCGCCCCCGAGGAGACAATTCACCCCTCCACTTT. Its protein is CATSRPRGDNSPLHF.

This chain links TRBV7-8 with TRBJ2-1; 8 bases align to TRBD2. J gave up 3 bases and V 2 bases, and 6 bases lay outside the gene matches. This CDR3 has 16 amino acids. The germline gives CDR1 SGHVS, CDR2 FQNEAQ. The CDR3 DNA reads TGTGCCAGCAGCTTATTGGATAGCGGGAACTACAATGAGCAGTTCTTC. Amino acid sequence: CASSLLDSGNYNEQFF. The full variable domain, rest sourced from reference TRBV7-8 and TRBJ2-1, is GAGVSQSPRYKVAKRGQDVALRCDPISGHVSLFWYQQALGQGPEFLTYFQNEAQLDKSGLPSDRFFAERPEGSVSTLKIQRTQQEDSAVYLCASSLLDSGNYNEQFFGPGTRLTVL.

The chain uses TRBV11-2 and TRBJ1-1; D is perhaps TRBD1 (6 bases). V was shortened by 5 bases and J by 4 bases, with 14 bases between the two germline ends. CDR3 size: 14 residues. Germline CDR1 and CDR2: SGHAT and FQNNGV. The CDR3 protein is CASSLQGIGTEAFF. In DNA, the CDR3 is TGTGCCAGCAGCCTCCAGGGGATAGGCACTGAAGCTTTCTTT.

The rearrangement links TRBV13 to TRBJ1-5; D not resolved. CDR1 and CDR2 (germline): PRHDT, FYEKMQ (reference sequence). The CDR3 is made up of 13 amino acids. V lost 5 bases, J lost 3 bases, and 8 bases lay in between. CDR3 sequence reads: CASSQSPNQPQHF. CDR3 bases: TGTGCCAGCAGCCAAAGTCCCAATCAGCCCCAGCATTTT.

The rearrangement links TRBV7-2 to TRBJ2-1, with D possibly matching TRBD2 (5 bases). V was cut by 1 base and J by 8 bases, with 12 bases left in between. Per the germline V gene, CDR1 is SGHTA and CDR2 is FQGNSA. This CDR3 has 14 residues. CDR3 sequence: CASSLEASSDEQFF. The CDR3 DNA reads TGTGCCAGCAGCTTAGAGGCTAGCTCGGATGAGCAGTTCTTC.

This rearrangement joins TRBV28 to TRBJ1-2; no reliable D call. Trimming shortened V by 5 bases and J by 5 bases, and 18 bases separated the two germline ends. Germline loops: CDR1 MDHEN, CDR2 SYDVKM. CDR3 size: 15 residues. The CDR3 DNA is TGTGCCAGCAGTACCCCTCGTCAAGCGAGGTATGGCTACACCTTC. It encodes CASSTPRQARYGYTF.

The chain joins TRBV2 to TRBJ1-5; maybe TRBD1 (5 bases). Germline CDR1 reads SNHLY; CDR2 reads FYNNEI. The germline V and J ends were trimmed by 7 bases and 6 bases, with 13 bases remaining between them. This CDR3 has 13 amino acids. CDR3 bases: TGTGCCAGCAACAATGCAGGGAGTCAGCCCCAGCATTTT. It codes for CASNNAGSQPQHF.

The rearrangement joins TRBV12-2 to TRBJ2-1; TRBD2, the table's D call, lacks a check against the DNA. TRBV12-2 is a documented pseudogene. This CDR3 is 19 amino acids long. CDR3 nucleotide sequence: TGTGCAAGTCGCTTAACCCCCGGGACTAGCGGGAGGGCGGGTGATGAGCAGTTCTTC. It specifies CASRLTPGTSGRAGDEQFF.

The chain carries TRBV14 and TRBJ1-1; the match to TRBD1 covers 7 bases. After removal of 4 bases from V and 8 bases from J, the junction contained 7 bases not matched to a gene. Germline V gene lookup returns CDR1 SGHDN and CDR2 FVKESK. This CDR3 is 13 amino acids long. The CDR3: CASSRRQGGEAFF. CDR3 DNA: TGTGCCAGCAGCCGCCGACAGGGTGGGGAAGCTTTCTTT.

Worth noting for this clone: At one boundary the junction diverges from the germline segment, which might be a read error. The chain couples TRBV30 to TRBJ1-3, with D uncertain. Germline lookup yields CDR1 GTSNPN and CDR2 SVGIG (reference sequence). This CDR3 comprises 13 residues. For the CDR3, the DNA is TGTGCCCGGAGCAGGTTCTCTGGAAACACCATATATTTT. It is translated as CARSRFSGNTIYF.

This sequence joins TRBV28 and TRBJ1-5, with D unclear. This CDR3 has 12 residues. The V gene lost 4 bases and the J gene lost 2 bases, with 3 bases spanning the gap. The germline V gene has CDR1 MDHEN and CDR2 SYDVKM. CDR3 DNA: TGTGCCAGCAGTTATGGCAATCAGCCCCAGCATTTT. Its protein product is CASSYGNQPQHF.